This passage covers 21 T cell receptor beta chains from one sample sequenced in a study of T cells expressing NK-cell markers. After re-calling the 5' RACE reads, TCRdb lists one entry per CDR3 protein, DNA absent. The sample data list about 260,000 distinct CDR3 sequences. Sequenced input: blood T cells: a sorted CD56 or NKG2C T cell subset, CD4+ or CD8+ T cells, or bulk PBMC T cells (not recorded which). The receptors were sampled from a woman aged 18 to 75 in good health.

The gene calls are TRBV20-1 and TRBJ2-1; the TRBD2 assignment by TCRdb is unverifiable without DNA. Per germline, CDR1 DFQATT and CDR2 SNEGSKA (reference sequence). This CDR3 is built from 17 residues. The CDR3 reads CSARIAGLANRPNEQFF.

The chain couples TRBV14 to TRBJ2-7; the TRBD2 assignment by TCRdb is unverifiable without DNA. Germline V gene sequence: CDR1 SGHDN, CDR2 FVKESK. The CDR3 covers 17 residues. The CDR3 is CASSQVRGLAGSYEQYF.

The chain has TRBV14 and TRBJ2-1; TCRdb gives TRBD2 as the D gene, but with no DNA this cannot be confirmed. CDR1 and CDR2 (germline): SGHDN, FVKESK. This CDR3 has 18 amino acids. CDR3 region: CASSQGLIAALSYNEQFF.

The V and J genes are TRBV28 and TRBJ2-3; TCRdb proposes TRBD2, but this gene call is untestable without DNA. Looked up from germline, CDR1 is MDHEN and CDR2 is SYDVKM. This CDR3 contains 17 residues. This CDR3 is CASSLGSSGHSTDTQYF.

The chain is built from TRBV7-2 and TRBJ2-3; there is no DNA to check the TCRdb D call of TRBD2. CDR3 length: 17 amino acids. Germline CDR1 reads SGHTA; CDR2 reads FQGNSA. The CDR3 loop is CASSFPLGGGRTDTQYF.

The V call is TRBV6-5, the J call TRBJ2-5; TCRdb names TRBD1, which stays unverified in the absence of DNA. The CDR3 loop spans 15 amino acids. Germline CDR1 MNHEY, CDR2 SVGAGI. CDR3 in amino acids: CASSYGGAHQETQYF.

This chain links TRBV11-3 with TRBJ2-1; TCRdb lists TRBD2, though no DNA is available to test this call. This CDR3 has 14 amino acids. The germline gives CDR1 SGHNT, CDR2 YENEEA. CDR3 sequence reads: CASSSGRRAVEQFF.

This CDR3 reads CASSTTGGALNTEAFF. The chain links TRBV5-1 to TRBJ1-1; checking the TCRdb D call of TRBD1 is not possible without DNA. This CDR3 is built from 16 residues. Germline V gives CDR1 SGHRS, CDR2 YFSETQ.

The genes are TRBV4-1 and TRBJ2-1; the TRBD2 assignment by TCRdb is unverifiable without DNA. This CDR3 is built from 16 residues. Germline CDR1 is MGHRA and CDR2 is YSYEKL. This CDR3 reads CASSQEGGLPYNEQFF.

The V call is TRBV20-1, the J call TRBJ2-7; TCRdb proposes TRBD2, but this gene call is untestable without DNA. This CDR3 spans 13 amino acids. CDR1 DFQATT and CDR2 SNEGSKA come from the germline V gene (reference sequence). The chain's CDR3 is CSARGRTGREQYF.

The chain joins TRBV6-2 or TRBV6-3 to TRBJ1-1; checking the TCRdb D call of TRBD1 is not possible without DNA. Germline loops: CDR1 MNHEY, CDR2 SVGEGT. This CDR3 region has 16 residues. CDR3 region: CASSYLGGVSGTEAFF.

The rearrangement joins TRBV4-2 to TRBJ1-6; TCRdb picks TRBD1, but there is no DNA to check that call. The CDR3 extends over 16 amino acids. Per the germline V gene, CDR1 is LGHNA and CDR2 is YNFKEQ. The CDR3 here is CASSRATGGPALPLHF.

This rearrangement joins TRBV18 to TRBJ1-4. This CDR3 has 16 residues. The germline V gene has CDR1 KGHSH and CDR2 LQKENI. This CDR3 is CASSPPGITTNEKLFF.

The genes are TRBV3-1 and TRBJ2-3; the TCRdb D gene call, TRBD1, has no DNA to confirm it. Germline CDR1 is LGHDT and CDR2 is YNNKEL (reference sequence). This CDR3 spans 15 amino acids. CDR3 amino acids: CASSRPGTSTDTQYF.

The rearrangement joins TRBV5-4 to TRBJ2-5. Germline V gene lookup returns CDR1 SGHNT and CDR2 YYREEE (reference sequence). This CDR3 comprises 13 residues. CDR3 region: CASSLASSETQYF.

The rearrangement uses TRBV7-2 and TRBJ2-1. The germline V gene encodes CDR1 SGHTA and CDR2 FQGNSA. This CDR3 is built from 15 residues. Here the CDR3 reads CASSLSGNFYNEQFF. The full variable domain, rest sourced from reference TRBV7-2 and TRBJ2-1, is GAGVSQSPSNKVTEKGKDVELRCDPISGHTALYWYRQSLGQGLEFLIYFQGNSAPDKSGLPSDRFSAERTGGSVSTLTIQRTQQEDSAVYLCASSLSGNFYNEQFFGPGTRLTVL.

The chain joins TRBV12-3 or TRBV12-4 to TRBJ2-1. The CDR3 length is 14 residues. Here the CDR3 reads CASSLRGPDNEQFF.

The V call is TRBV19, the J call TRBJ2-5; no DNA is available, so the TRBD2 call from TCRdb remains unchecked. The germline gives CDR1 LNHDA, CDR2 SQIVND (reference sequence). This CDR3 spans 14 amino acids. The CDR3: CASSGRGAQETQYF.

The chain is built from TRBV20-1 and TRBJ2-4; without DNA, the TCRdb call of TRBD2 cannot be checked. Germline V CDR1 and CDR2: DFQATT, SNEGSKA (reference sequence). This CDR3 comprises 15 residues. The CDR3 region is CSAQRRGAAKNIQYF.

This chain links TRBV15 with TRBJ2-2; checking the TCRdb D call of TRBD2 is not possible without DNA. The CDR3 is 14 residues long. The germline V gene encodes CDR1 LNHNV and CDR2 YYDKDF (reference sequence). The CDR3 reads CATSRVAGGRELFF.

J is TRBJ2-3 and V is TRBV9; TCRdb proposes TRBD2, but this gene call is untestable without DNA. Per the germline V gene, CDR1 is SGDLS and CDR2 is YYNGEE. The CDR3 is made up of 14 amino acids. This CDR3 is CASSFQRHTDTQYF. Based on the CDR3 plus reference TRBV9 and TRBJ2-3, the full variable domain is DSGVTQTPKHLITATGQRVTLRCSPRSGDLSVYWYQQSLDQGLQFLIQYYNGEERAKGNILERFSAQQFPDLHSELNLSSLELGDSALYFCASSFQRHTDTQYFGPGTRLTVL.